This T cell receptor beta chain comes out of a study of cytomegalovirus exposure and HLA in healthy donors. It was with 60 Vbeta and 13 Jbeta primers that the PCR ran. Assay: immunoSEQ multiplex PCR; the TCRdb copy retains only in-frame clones and omits some. Of around 200,000 clones listed, 82% were seen once; the top ten hold 4.5% to 7%. The sequencing sample was made of PBMCs. This TCR was recovered from a man in his forties in good health and CMV-seropositive.

The CDR3 loop reads CASSVGGSGGPQETQYF. In nucleotides, the CDR3 is TGTGCCAGCAGCGTAGGGGGATCGGGAGGGCCCCAAGAGACCCAGTACTTC. V is TRBV9 and J is TRBJ2-5; TRBD2 matches at 8 bases. In germline, CDR1 is SGDLS, CDR2 YYNGEE. The CDR3 consists of 17 residues. With 0 bases clipped from V and 1 base from J, the junction kept 8 bases outside the gene matches.